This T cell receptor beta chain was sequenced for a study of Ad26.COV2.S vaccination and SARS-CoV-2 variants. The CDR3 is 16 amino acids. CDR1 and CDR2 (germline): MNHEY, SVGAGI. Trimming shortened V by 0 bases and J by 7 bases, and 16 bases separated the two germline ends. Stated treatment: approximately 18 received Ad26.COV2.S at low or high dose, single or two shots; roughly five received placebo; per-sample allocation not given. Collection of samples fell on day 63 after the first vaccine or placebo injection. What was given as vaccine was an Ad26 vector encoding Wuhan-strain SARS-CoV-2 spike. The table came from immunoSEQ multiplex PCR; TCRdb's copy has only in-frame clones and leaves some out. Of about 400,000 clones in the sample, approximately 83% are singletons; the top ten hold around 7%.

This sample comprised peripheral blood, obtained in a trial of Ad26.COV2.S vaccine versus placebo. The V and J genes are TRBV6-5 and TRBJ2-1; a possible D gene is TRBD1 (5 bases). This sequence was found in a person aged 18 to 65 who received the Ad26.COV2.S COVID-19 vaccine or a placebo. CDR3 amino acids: CASSYSNRRPGNEQFF. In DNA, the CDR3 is TGTGCCAGCAGTTACTCTAACAGGCGCCCAGGGAATGAGCAGTTCTTC.